The 8 T cell receptor beta chains below come from one sample, sequenced in a study of a mutant IDH1 vaccine in newly diagnosed glioma. TCRdb's table, derived via immunoSEQ multiplex PCR, lists solely in-frame clones and lacks some. The table records around 63,000 clones, around 90% of them present only once. Time point of the sample: baseline, week 1 (first vaccination visit). Noted treatment: pre-vaccination baseline after standard-of-care therapy. Source: PBMCs, taken from a glioma patient treated with radiotherapy, temozolomide or both. Receptor source: a man over 45 with glioma.

The chain employs TRBV7-6 and TRBJ2-5; D remains ambiguous. The V gene's germline CDR1 is SGHVS and CDR2 FNYEAQ. V lost 4 bases and J lost 4, with 13 bases in between. The CDR3 runs to 14 residues. Written as DNA, the CDR3 is TGTGCCAGCAGCTCCCGGGTGCGAGGAGAGACCCAGTACTTC. Amino acids: CASSSRVRGETQYF.

This chain connects TRBV5-1 to TRBJ2-6, with 7 bases that match TRBD1. This CDR3 is 17 amino acids long. CDR1 is SGHRS and CDR2 is YFSETQ in the germline V gene. Trimming removed 3 bases from V and 2 bases from J; junction bases left unmatched: 8. Here the CDR3 DNA reads TGCGCCAGCAGCTACTACAGGGGCCGGGCTGGGGCCAACGTCCTGACTTTC. Translated, it gives CASSYYRGRAGANVLTF.

This rearrangement joins TRBV10-1 to TRBJ2-7; D perhaps matches TRBD2 (6 bases). The CDR3 totals 14 residues. The V and J ends lost 0 bases and 5 bases respectively, with 11 bases between them. CDR1 and CDR2 (germline): WNHNN, SYGVQD (reference sequence). The CDR3 DNA sequence: TGCGCCAGCAGTGAGTCTGGAGGGTATGACGAGCAGTACTTC. Translation gives CASSESGGYDEQYF.

The rearrangement uses TRBV6-1 and TRBJ1-2; 8 nucleotides match TRBD1. Trimming at V came to 4 bases and at J to 2 bases, leaving 0 bases not matched to a gene. The CDR3 spans 13 residues. Germline-derived CDR1 and CDR2 are MNHNS and SASEGT. The CDR3 here is CASSGQGNYGYTF. CDR3 nucleotide sequence: TGTGCCAGCAGTGGACAGGGGAACTATGGCTACACCTTC.

The chain is built from TRBV11-2 and TRBJ2-1, with 7 bases lining up with TRBD2. The CDR3 extends over 16 amino acids. With V trimmed by 4 bases and J by 0 bases, 6 bases remained unmatched. Germline V gene sequence: CDR1 SGHAT, CDR2 FQNNGV. CDR3 amino acids: CASSSSGWSSYNEQFF. The CDR3 DNA reads TGTGCCAGCAGCTCTAGCGGATGGAGCTCCTACAATGAGCAGTTCTTC.

The V call is TRBV7-9, the J call TRBJ1-4; no clear D. The CDR3 has 12 amino acids. Per germline, CDR1 SEHNR and CDR2 FQNEAQ (reference sequence). The germline V and J ends were trimmed by 7 bases and 8 bases, with 11 bases remaining between them. CDR3 coding DNA: TGTGCCAGCACAGAGCGCATGGAAAAACTGTTTTTT. As protein: CASTERMEKLFF.

The DNA for the CDR3 is TGCGCCAGCAGCCAAGGACTAGCTTCCTACAATGAGCAGTTCTTC. It codes for CASSQGLASYNEQFF. V is TRBV4-3 and J is TRBJ2-1; 7 nucleotides align to TRBD2. The CDR3 length is 15 residues. Germline V CDR1 and CDR2: LGHNA, YSLEER. J lost 1 base, V lost 1 base, and 1 base had no gene match.

The V gene is TRBV6-1, the J gene TRBJ1-2; D is unclear. CDR1 is MNHNS, CDR2 SASEGT, per germline. CDR3 length: 15 amino acids. Trimming cost V 2 bases and J 11 bases, with 21 bases left between them. For the CDR3, the DNA is TGTGCCAGCAGTGAAAGGGAGTACAGTGATACCGGGTACACCTTC. Encoded protein: CASSEREYSDTGYTF.